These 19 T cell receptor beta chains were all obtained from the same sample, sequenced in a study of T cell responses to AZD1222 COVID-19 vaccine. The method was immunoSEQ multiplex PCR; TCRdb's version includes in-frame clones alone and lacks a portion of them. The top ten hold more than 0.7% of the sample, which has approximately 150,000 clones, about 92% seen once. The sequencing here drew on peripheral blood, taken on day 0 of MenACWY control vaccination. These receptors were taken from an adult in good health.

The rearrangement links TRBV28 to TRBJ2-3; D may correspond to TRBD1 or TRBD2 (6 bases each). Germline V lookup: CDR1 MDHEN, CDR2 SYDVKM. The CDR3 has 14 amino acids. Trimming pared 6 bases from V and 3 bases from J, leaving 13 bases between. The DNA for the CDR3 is TGTGCCAGCAGGTCCGGGGGCGATACAGATACGCAGTATTTT. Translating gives CASRSGGDTDTQYF.

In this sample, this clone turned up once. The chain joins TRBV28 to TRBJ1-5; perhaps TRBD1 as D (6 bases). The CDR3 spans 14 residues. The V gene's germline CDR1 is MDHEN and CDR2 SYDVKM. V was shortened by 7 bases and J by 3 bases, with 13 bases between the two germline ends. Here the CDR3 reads CASTSRDINQPQHF. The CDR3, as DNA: TGTGCCAGCACCTCGCGGGACATCAATCAGCCCCAGCATTTT.

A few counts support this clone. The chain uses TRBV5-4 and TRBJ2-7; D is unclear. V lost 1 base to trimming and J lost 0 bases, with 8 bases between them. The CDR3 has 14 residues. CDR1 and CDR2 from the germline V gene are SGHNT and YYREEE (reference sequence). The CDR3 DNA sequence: TGTGCCAGCAGCTTGTTTGGCGGCTCCTACGAGCAGTACTTC. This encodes CASSLFGGSYEQYF.

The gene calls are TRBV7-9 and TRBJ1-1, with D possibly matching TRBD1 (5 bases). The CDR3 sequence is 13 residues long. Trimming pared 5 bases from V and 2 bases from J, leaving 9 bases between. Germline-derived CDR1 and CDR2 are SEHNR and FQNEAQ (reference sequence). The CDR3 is CASSMGTNTEAFF. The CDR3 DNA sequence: TGTGCCAGCAGCATGGGGACTAACACTGAAGCTTTCTTT.

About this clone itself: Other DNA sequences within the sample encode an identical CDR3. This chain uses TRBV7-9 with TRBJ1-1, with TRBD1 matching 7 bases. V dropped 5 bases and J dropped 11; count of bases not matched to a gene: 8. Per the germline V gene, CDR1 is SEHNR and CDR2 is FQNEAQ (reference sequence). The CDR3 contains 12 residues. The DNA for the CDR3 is TGTGCCAGCAGCCCGACAGGGCAGAGTGCTTTCTTT. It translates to CASSPTGQSAFF. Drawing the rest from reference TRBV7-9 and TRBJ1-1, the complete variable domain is DTGVSQNPRHKITKRGQNVTFRCDPISEHNRLYWYRQTLGQGPEFLTYFQNEAQLEKSRLLSDRFSAERPKGSFSTLEIQRTEQGDSAMYLCASSPTGQSAFFGQGTRLTVV.

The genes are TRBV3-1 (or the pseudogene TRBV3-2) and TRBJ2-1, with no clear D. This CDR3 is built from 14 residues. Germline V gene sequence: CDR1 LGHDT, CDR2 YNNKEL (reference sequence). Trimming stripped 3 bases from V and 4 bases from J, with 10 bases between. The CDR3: CASSQQTRYNEQFF. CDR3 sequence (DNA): TGTGCCAGCAGCCAGCAAACTCGATACAATGAGCAGTTCTTC.

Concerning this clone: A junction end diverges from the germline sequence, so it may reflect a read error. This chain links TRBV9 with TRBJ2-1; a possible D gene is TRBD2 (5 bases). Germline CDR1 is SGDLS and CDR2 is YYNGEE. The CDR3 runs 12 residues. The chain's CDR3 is CASSVDTGNAIF. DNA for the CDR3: TGTGCCAGCAGCGTAGATACGGGAAACGCGATCTTC.

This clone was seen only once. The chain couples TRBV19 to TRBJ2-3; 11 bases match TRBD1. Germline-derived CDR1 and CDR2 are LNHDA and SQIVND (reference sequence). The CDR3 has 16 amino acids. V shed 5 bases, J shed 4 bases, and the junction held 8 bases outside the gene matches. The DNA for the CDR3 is TGTGCCAGTAGTCTAAAGGGACAGGGGGGCCCAGATACGCAGTATTTT. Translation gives CASSLKGQGGPDTQYF.

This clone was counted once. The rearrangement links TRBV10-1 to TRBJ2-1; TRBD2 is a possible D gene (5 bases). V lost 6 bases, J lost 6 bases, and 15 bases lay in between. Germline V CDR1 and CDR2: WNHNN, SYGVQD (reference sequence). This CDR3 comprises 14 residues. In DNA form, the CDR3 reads TGCGCCAGCAGCCCGCGGGCTTATGGCAATGAGCAGTTCTTC. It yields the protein CASSPRAYGNEQFF.

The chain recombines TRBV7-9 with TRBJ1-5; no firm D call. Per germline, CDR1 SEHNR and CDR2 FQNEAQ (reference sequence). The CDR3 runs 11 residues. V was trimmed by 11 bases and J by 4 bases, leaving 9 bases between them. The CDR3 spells CADTVNQPQHF. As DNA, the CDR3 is TGTGCCGACACAGTGAATCAGCCCCAGCATTTT.

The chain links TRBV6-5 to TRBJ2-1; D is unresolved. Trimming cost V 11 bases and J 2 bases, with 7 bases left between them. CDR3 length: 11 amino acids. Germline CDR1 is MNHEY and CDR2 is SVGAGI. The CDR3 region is CAAAAYNEQFF. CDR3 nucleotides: TGTGCCGCCGCAGCCTACAATGAGCAGTTCTTC.

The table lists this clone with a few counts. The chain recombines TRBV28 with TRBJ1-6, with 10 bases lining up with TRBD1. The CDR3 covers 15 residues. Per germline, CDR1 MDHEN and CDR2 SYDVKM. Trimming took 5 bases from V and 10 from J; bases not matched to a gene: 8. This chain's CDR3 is CASSEGTGVQSPLHF. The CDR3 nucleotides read TGTGCCAGCAGTGAAGGGACAGGGGTTCAGTCACCCCTCCACTTT. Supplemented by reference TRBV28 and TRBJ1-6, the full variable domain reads DVKVTQSSRYLVKRTGEKVFLECVQDMDHENMFWYRQDPGLGLRLIYFSYDVKMKEKGDIPEGYSVSREKKERFSLILESASTNQTSMYLCASSEGTGVQSPLHFGNGTRLTVT.

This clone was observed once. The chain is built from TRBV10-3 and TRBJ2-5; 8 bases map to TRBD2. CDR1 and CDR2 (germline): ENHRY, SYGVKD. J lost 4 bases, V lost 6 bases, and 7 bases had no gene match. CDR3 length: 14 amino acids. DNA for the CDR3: TGTGCCATCAGCTACCAGCGGGAGCTAGAGACCCAGTACTTC. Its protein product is CAISYQRELETQYF.

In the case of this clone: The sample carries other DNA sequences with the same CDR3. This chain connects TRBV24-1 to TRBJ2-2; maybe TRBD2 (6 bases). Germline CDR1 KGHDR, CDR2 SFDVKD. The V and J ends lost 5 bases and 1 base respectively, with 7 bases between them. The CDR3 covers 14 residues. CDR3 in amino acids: CATSGGVNTGELFF. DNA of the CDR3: TGTGCCACCAGTGGGGGGGTGAACACCGGGGAGCTGTTTTTT.

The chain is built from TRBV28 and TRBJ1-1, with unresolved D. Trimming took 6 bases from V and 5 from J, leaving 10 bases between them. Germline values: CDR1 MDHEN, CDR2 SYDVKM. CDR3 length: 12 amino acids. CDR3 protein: CASRDPATEAFF. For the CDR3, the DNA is TGTGCCAGCAGAGATCCTGCAACTGAAGCTTTCTTT.

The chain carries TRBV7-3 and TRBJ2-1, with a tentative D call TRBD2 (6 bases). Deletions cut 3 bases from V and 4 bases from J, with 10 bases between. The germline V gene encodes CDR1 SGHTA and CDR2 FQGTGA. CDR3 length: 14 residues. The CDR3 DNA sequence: TGTGCCAGCAGCTTCTCCGGGGGATACAATGAGCAGTTCTTC. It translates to CASSFSGGYNEQFF. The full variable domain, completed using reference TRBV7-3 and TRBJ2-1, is GAGVSQTPSNKVTEKGKYVELRCDPISGHTALYWYRQSLGQGPEFLIYFQGTGAADDSGLPNDRFFAVRPEGSVSTLKIQRTERGDSAVYLCASSFSGGYNEQFFGPGTRLTVL.

The CDR3 DNA reads TGTGCCAGTAGTACCTCGACAGGGAGTAACTATGGCTACACCTTC. Amino acids: CASSTSTGSNYGYTF. V usage is TRBV19 and J usage is TRBJ1-2, with 7 bases that match TRBD1. With V trimmed by 4 bases and J by 1 base, 6 bases remained unmatched. The CDR3 loop spans 15 amino acids. Per the germline V gene, CDR1 is LNHDA and CDR2 is SQIVND (reference sequence).

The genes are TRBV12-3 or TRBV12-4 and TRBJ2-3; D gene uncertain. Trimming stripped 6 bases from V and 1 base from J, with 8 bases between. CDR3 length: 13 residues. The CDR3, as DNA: TGTGCCAGCAGCCTAGTCGGCACAGATACGCAGTATTTT. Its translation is CASSLVGTDTQYF.

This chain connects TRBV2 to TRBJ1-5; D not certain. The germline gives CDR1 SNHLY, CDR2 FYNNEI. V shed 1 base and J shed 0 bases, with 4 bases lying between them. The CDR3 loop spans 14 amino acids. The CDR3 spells CASSEGLSNQPQHF. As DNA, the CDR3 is TGTGCCAGCAGTGAAGGTCTTAGCAATCAGCCCCAGCATTTT.